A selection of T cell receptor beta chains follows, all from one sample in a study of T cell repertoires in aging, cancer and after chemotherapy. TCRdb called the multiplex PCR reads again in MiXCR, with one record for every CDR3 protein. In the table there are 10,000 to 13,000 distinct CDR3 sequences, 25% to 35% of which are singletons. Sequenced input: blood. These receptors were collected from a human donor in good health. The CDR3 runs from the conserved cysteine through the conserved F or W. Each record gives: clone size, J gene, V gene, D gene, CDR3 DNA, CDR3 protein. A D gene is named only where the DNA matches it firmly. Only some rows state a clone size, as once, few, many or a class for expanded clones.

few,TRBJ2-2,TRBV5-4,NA,TGTGCCAGCAGCCATAACAGGGGCGCGGGGGAAAACACCGGGGAGCTGTTTTTT,CASSHNRGAGENTGELFF
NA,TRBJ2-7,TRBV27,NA,TGTGCCAGCAGTTTATCCGGGGGTATCTCCTACGAGCAGTACTTC,CASSLSGGISYEQYF
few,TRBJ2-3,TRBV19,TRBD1,TGTGCCAGTAGTCCCGCGACAGGGAGAAGAACAGATACGCAGTATTTT,CASSPATGRRTDTQYF
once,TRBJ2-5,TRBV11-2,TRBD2,TGTGCCAGCAGCTTCAGGACTAGCGCGGAGACCCAGTACTTC,CASSFRTSAETQYF
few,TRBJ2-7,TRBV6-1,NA,TGTGCCAGCAGTGAAGGGATTGGGCCAAGTACCTACGAGCAGTACTTC,CASSEGIGPSTYEQYF
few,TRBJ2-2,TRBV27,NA,TGTGCCAGCAGTTTACGACAGGAGGGTTACGCCGGGGAGCTGTTTTTT,CASSLRQEGYAGELFF
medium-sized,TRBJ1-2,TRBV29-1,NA,TGCAGCGTTGAGCCCAACAGGGTGAGTGGCTACACCTTC,CSVEPNRVSGYTF
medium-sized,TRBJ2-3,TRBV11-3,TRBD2,TGTGCCAGCACCCGGGGGGGCCCCGCTCCAGATACGCAGTATTTT,CASTRGGPAPDTQYF
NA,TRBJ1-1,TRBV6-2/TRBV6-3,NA,TGTGCCAGCAGTCTTGCAGGGTCCCCGCGGGCTTTCTTT,CASSLAGSPRAFF
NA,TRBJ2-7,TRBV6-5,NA,TGTGCCAGCAGTTACTACGGTAGTAAGGACGAGCAGTACTTC,CASSYYGSKDEQYF
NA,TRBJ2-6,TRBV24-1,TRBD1,TGTGCCACCAGTGATCCGCGACAGGGCACCTCTGGGGCCAACGTCCTGACTTTC,CATSDPRQGTSGANVLTF
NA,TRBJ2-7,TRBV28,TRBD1,TGTGCCAGCAGTCCCGGACAGGGTTACGAGCAGTACTTC,CASSPGQGYEQYF
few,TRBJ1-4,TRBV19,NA,TGTGCCAGTAGAAAGGGATCAACTAGGTTTACTAATGAAAAACTGTTTTTT,CASRKGSTRFTNEKLFF
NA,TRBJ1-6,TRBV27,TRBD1,TGTGCCAGCAGCCCCGGGGCCAGGGGGGCTACGTGGCATTCACCCCTCCACTTT,CASSPGARGATWHSPLHF
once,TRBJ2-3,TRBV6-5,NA,TGTGCCAGCACCCATCACCCAGATACGCAGTATTTT,CASTHHPDTQYF
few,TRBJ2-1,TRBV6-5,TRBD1,TGTGCCAGCAGCCCGGACAGGGGGCCGATCTATGAGCAGTTCTTC,CASSPDRGPIYEQFF
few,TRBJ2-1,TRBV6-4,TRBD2,TGTGCCAGCAGTGACAGCGGGGGGGCCTACAATGAGCAGTTCTTC,CASSDSGGAYNEQFF
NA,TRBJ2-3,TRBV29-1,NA,TGCAGCGTTGAAGATCGGGGACGAGCAGATACGCAGTATTTT,CSVEDRGRADTQYF
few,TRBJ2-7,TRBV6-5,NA,TGTGCCAGCAGTTACGTTCAGGGTTCTGTCTACGAGCAGTACTTC,CASSYVQGSVYEQYF